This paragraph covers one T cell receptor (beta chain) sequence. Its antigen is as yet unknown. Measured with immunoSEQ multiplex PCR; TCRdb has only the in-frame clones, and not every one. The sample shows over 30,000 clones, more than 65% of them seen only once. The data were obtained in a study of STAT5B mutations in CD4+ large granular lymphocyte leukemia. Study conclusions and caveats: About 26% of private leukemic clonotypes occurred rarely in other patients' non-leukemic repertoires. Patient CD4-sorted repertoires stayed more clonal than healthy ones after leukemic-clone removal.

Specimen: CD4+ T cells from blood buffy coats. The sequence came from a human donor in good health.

CDR3 protein: CASRDTGTGYRGYTF. In DNA, the CDR3 is TGTGCCAGCAGAGACACCGGGACAGGGTATCGCGGCTACACCTTC. The rearrangement uses TRBV27 and TRBJ1-2, with TRBD1 matching over 9 bases. The V gene's germline CDR1 is MNHEY and CDR2 SMNVEV (reference sequence). The trim removed 6 bases at V and 8 bases at J, leaving 13 bases unmatched. The CDR3 consists of 15 residues.